A single sample is the source of the 30 T cell receptor beta chains below, sequenced in a study of blood T cell repertoires in COVID-19. TCRdb keeps only in-frame clones here, not all; method: immunoSEQ multiplex PCR. The data show approximately 210,000 clones, less than 90% seen once. The source material was peripheral blood. The receptors were gathered from a human donor in a cohort sampled during active COVID-19.

The chain couples TRBV29-1 to TRBJ2-2, with 8 bases matching TRBD1. V was clipped by 7 bases and J by 3 bases; unmatched bases: 13. Looked up from germline, CDR1 is SQVTM and CDR2 is ANQGSEA. This CDR3 has 16 amino acids. The CDR3 loop is CSARTGTDSYTGELFF. The CDR3 nucleotides read TGCAGCGCCCGGACAGGGACGGACAGTTACACCGGGGAGCTGTTTTTT.

The CDR3 nucleotides read TGTGCCAGCAGCTTAATTGTCGCAGGGAGCTACACCTTC. Protein: CASSLIVAGSYTF. The J gene is TRBJ1-2, the V gene TRBV5-8; possibly TRBD1 for D (5 bases). The CDR3 consists of 13 residues. Looked up from germline, CDR1 is SGHTS and CDR2 is YDEGEE. Trimming pared 2 bases from V and 9 bases from J, leaving 14 bases between.

The chain carries TRBV2 and TRBJ1-5; D gene ambiguous. Germline V gene data show CDR1 as SNHLY and CDR2 as FYNNEI. The CDR3 covers 16 residues. Trimming cost V 0 bases and J 0 bases, with 9 bases left between them. The CDR3 protein is CASSEAVQFSNQPQHF. The CDR3, as DNA: TGTGCCAGCAGTGAAGCTGTCCAGTTTAGCAATCAGCCCCAGCATTTT.

The V and J genes are TRBV7-2 and TRBJ2-2; the D gene is possibly TRBD2 (5 bases). Germline V gene data show CDR1 as SGHTA and CDR2 as FQGNSA. Trimming pared 5 bases from V and 0 bases from J, leaving 13 bases between. CDR3 length: 16 residues. The CDR3 here is CASSLRGPTNTGELFF. The DNA of the CDR3 is TGTGCCAGCAGCCTTAGAGGGCCTACGAACACCGGGGAGCTGTTTTTT.

The rearrangement joins TRBV28 to TRBJ2-1; a weak D match, TRBD1 (5 bases). Trimming shortened V by 4 bases and J by 2 bases, and 18 bases separated the two germline ends. The CDR3 runs to 17 residues. Germline assignment: CDR1 MDHEN and CDR2 SYDVKM. The DNA of the CDR3 is TGTGCCAGCAGTTCACCTAGGACACCAACCCCCTACAATGAGCAGTTCTTC. As protein: CASSSPRTPTPYNEQFF. The full variable domain, rest sourced from reference TRBV28 and TRBJ2-1, is DVKVTQSSRYLVKRTGEKVFLECVQDMDHENMFWYRQDPGLGLRLIYFSYDVKMKEKGDIPEGYSVSREKKERFSLILESASTNQTSMYLCASSSPRTPTPYNEQFFGPGTRLTVL.

The table lists this clone with a count of one. CDR3 loop: CAISWSGADEAFF. In nucleotides, the CDR3 is TGTGCCATCAGTTGGTCAGGGGCCGATGAAGCTTTCTTT. This chain joins TRBV10-3 and TRBJ1-1, with a tentative D call TRBD1 (6 bases). The V and J ends lost 5 bases and 7 bases respectively, with 14 bases between them. This CDR3 is built from 13 residues. CDR1 and CDR2 from the germline V gene are ENHRY and SYGVKD.

The chain joins TRBV28 to TRBJ1-4; 10 bases match TRBD1. V was clipped by 1 base and J by 5 bases; unmatched bases: 10. The germline V gene encodes CDR1 MDHEN and CDR2 SYDVKM. This CDR3 spans 18 amino acids. In DNA, the CDR3 is TGTGCCAGCAGTTTATTCGGGACAGGGGAGGGGAAAAATGAAAAACTGTTTTTT. Translating it yields CASSLFGTGEGKNEKLFF.

This clone came up once. The DNA for the CDR3 is TGTGCCAGCAGACCCGACAGGGGGCCAACTAATGAAAAACTGTTTTTT. Its protein is CASRPDRGPTNEKLFF. J is TRBJ1-4 and V is TRBV2; 10 bases align to TRBD1. CDR3 length: 16 amino acids. CDR1 SNHLY and CDR2 FYNNEI come from the germline V gene. V lost 6 bases to trimming and J lost 0 bases; unmatched junction nucleotides: 4.

This chain connects TRBV6-5 to TRBJ2-7; 9 bases fit TRBD1. The CDR3 covers 16 residues. Germline assignment: CDR1 MNHEY and CDR2 SVGAGI. J was trimmed by 6 bases and V by 2 bases; bases with no gene match: 11. CDR3 loop: CASSYGGGTGLREQYV. Written as DNA, the CDR3 is TGTGCCAGCAGTTACGGAGGAGGGACAGGGCTCCGCGAGCAGTACGTC.

The chain joins TRBV7-9 to TRBJ2-3; D is perhaps TRBD2 (6 bases). V was pared by 5 bases and J by 2 bases, with 11 bases between. This CDR3 is 14 amino acids long. Germline lookup yields CDR1 SEHNR and CDR2 FQNEAQ (reference sequence). This chain's CDR3 is CASSTRGSTDTQYF. The CDR3 coding sequence is TGTGCCAGCAGCACGCGGGGTTCCACAGATACGCAGTATTTT. The variable domain in full, with the rest retrieved from reference TRBV7-9 and TRBJ2-3, is DTGVSQNPRHKITKRGQNVTFRCDPISEHNRLYWYRQTLGQGPEFLTYFQNEAQLEKSRLLSDRFSAERPKGSFSTLEIQRTEQGDSAMYLCASSTRGSTDTQYFGPGTRLTVL.

This clone has more than one count but fewer than ten. The rearrangement joins TRBV4-2 to TRBJ1-5; D perhaps matches TRBD1 (5 bases). The CDR3 is made up of 14 amino acids. Germline assignment: CDR1 LGHNA and CDR2 YNFKEQ. Between the trimmed V and J ends, which lost 3 bases and 7 bases, there was a span of 13 bases. CDR3 sequence (DNA): TGTGCCAGCAGCCAGTTCCAGGGTCCACAGCCCCAGCATTTT. The encoded protein is CASSQFQGPQPQHF.

This chain links TRBV19 with TRBJ1-5; 7 positions agree with TRBD1. This CDR3 contains 15 residues. V was pared by 3 bases and J by 3 bases, with 5 bases of the junction left unmatched. Germline assignment: CDR1 LNHDA and CDR2 SQIVND (reference sequence). This chain's CDR3 is CASSIETGFNQPQHF. CDR3 nucleotide sequence: TGTGCCAGTAGTATTGAGACAGGGTTCAATCAGCCCCAGCATTTT.

V is TRBV5-8 and J is TRBJ1-6, with 8 bases that match TRBD1. This CDR3 is built from 14 residues. J gave up 11 bases and V 4 bases, and 8 bases lay outside the gene matches. Germline V gene lookup returns CDR1 SGHTS and CDR2 YDEGEE. Here the CDR3 reads CASSPGQGRPPLHF. The CDR3 nucleotides read TGTGCCAGCAGCCCCGGACAGGGCCGTCCACCCCTCCACTTT.

V and J are TRBV2 and TRBJ2-5, with D maybe TRBD1 (6 bases). Per the germline V gene, CDR1 is SNHLY and CDR2 is FYNNEI. This CDR3 has 14 amino acids. V gave up 6 bases and J gave up 1 base, with 12 bases separating them. This CDR3 is CASRGHRAQETQYF. As DNA, the CDR3 is TGTGCCAGCAGGGGCCACAGGGCCCAAGAGACCCAGTACTTC. Full variable domain (missing parts from reference TRBV2 and TRBJ2-5): EPEVTQTPSHQVTQMGQEVILRCVPISNHLYFYWYRQILGQKVEFLVSFYNNEISEKSEIFDDQFSVERPDGSNFTLKIRSTKLEDSAMYFCASRGHRAQETQYFGPGTRLLVL.

The CDR3 DNA reads as TGTGCCAGTAGGGGTAAGGAAGCGGGAGTAGGAGATACGCAGTATTTT. Translation: CASRGKEAGVGDTQYF. V is TRBV19 and J is TRBJ2-3; 8 nucleotides agree with TRBD2. There are 16 residues in the CDR3. V trimming: 6 bases; J trimming: 5 bases; junction bases outside the gene matches: 13. Germline V CDR1 and CDR2: LNHDA, SQIVND (reference sequence).

The chain employs TRBV24-1 and TRBJ2-1, with TRBD1 matching 11 bases. This CDR3 spans 16 amino acids. V trimming: 5 bases; J trimming: 4 bases; junction bases outside the gene matches: 6. In germline, CDR1 is KGHDR, CDR2 SFDVKD. CDR3 DNA: TGTGCCACCAGTGGGCCGGGGACAGGGGGGTACAATGAGCAGTTCTTC. Translating it yields CATSGPGTGGYNEQFF.

Only a few counts were recorded for this clone. The V gene is TRBV19, the J gene TRBJ2-1, with D possibly being TRBD1 (6 bases). The V end was cut by 4 bases, the J end by 6 bases, with 13 bases between. Germline CDR1 reads LNHDA; CDR2 reads SQIVND (reference sequence). The CDR3 has 14 amino acids. CDR3 DNA sequence: TGTGCCAGTAGTACCCACAGGGCTAGCAATGAGCAGTTCTTC. This gives the protein CASSTHRASNEQFF. Variable domain in full (rest from reference TRBV19 and TRBJ2-1): DGGITQSPKYLFRKEGQNVTLSCEQNLNHDAMYWYRQDPGQGLRLIYYSQIVNDFQKGDIAEGYSVSREKKESFPLTVTSAQKNPTAFYLCASSTHRASNEQFFGPGTRLTVL.

The V call is TRBV25-1, the J call TRBJ1-5; 10 bases fit TRBD1. From germline, CDR1 is MGHDK and CDR2 SYGVNS. The CDR3 length is 15 residues. Trimming took 3 bases from V and 5 from J; bases not matched to a gene: 4. DNA of the CDR3: TGTGCCAGCAGTGATGAGGGGACAGGGGATCAGCCCCAGCATTTT. Its protein product is CASSDEGTGDQPQHF.

The chain uses TRBV7-2 and TRBJ2-7; D gene ambiguous. Germline V lookup: CDR1 SGHTA, CDR2 FQGNSA. V was clipped by 4 bases and J by 3 bases, with 10 bases between them. CDR3 size: 13 residues. CDR3 residues: CASSSSPGYEQYF. The DNA for the CDR3 is TGTGCCAGCAGCTCCTCTCCGGGCTACGAGCAGTACTTC.

Here the CDR3 DNA reads TGTGCCAGCAGCTTAGGACTAGCGGCTGCAGATACGCAGTATTTT. Residues: CASSLGLAAADTQYF. The chain carries TRBV7-2 and TRBJ2-3, with 9 bases matching TRBD2. The CDR3 has 15 amino acids. V was pared by 1 base and J by 4 bases, with 3 bases of the junction left unmatched. CDR1 and CDR2 from the germline V gene are SGHTA and FQGNSA.

The rearrangement joins TRBV6-5 to TRBJ1-1, with TRBD1 matching over 7 bases. CDR3 length: 14 amino acids. V was pared by 6 bases and J by 5 bases, with 9 bases of the junction left unmatched. Germline loops: CDR1 MNHEY, CDR2 SVGAGI. The CDR3 protein is CASRPTGSRTEAFF. CDR3 bases: TGTGCCAGCAGACCGACAGGGTCAAGGACTGAAGCTTTCTTT.

The chain carries TRBV5-1 and TRBJ1-2, with 8 bases identical to TRBD1. The germline CDR1 and CDR2 sequences are SGHRS and YFSETQ. V was pared by 3 bases and J by 0 bases, with 10 bases of the junction left unmatched. The CDR3 contains 17 residues. The DNA of the CDR3 is TGCGCCAGCAGCTCAACCGGTGGACAGGGTTCTAACTATGGCTACACCTTC. This sequence encodes CASSSTGGQGSNYGYTF.

The V and J genes are TRBV5-1 and TRBJ1-1; unclear D gene. V shed 4 bases and J shed 1 base, with 8 bases lying between them. The germline V gene has CDR1 SGHRS and CDR2 YFSETQ. The CDR3 is 13 amino acids. CDR3: CASSPPGNTEAFF. The DNA for the CDR3 is TGCGCCAGCAGCCCTCCGGGGAACACTGAAGCTTTCTTT. The full variable domain, in which reference TRBV5-1 and TRBJ1-1 provide the parts outside the CDR3, is KAGVTQTPRYLIKTRGQQVTLSCSPISGHRSVSWYQQTPGQGLQFLFEYFSETQRNKGNFPGRFSGRQFSNSRSEMNVSTLELGDSALYLCASSPPGNTEAFFGQGTRLTVV.

This clone was seen repeatedly, ten times or more. The J gene is TRBJ1-1, the V gene TRBV2; possibly TRBD1 for D (5 bases). The CDR3 length is 13 residues. CDR1 and CDR2 from the germline V gene are SNHLY and FYNNEI. Trimming cost V 6 bases and J 7 bases, with 15 bases left between them. DNA of the CDR3: TGTGCCAGCAGCGCTGACAGCGCCCTTGAAGCTTTCTTT. This encodes CASSADSALEAFF.

V usage is TRBV27 and J usage is TRBJ2-2; D gene uncertain. The germline V gene has CDR1 MNHEY and CDR2 SMNVEV (reference sequence). The CDR3 has 14 residues. Trimming stripped 0 bases from V and 1 base from J, with 3 bases between. This chain's CDR3 is CASSLSRNTGELFF. In nucleotides, the CDR3 is TGTGCCAGCAGTTTATCTAGGAACACCGGGGAGCTGTTTTTT.

This clone was found once. The chain's CDR3 is CASSFGGNTEAFF. The CDR3 region has the DNA TGCGCCAGCAGCTTCGGGGGGAACACTGAAGCTTTCTTT. V gene TRBV5-1 combines with J gene TRBJ1-1; D possibly corresponds to TRBD1 (5 bases). The CDR3 sequence is 13 residues long. Germline assignment: CDR1 SGHRS and CDR2 YFSETQ. Trimming shortened V by 2 bases and J by 1 base, and 6 bases separated the two germline ends.

J is TRBJ1-5 and V is TRBV19; 8 nucleotides match TRBD1. Germline trimming cut 4 bases from V and 2 bases from J; bases unmatched to any gene: 10. CDR3 length equals 17 residues. The germline V gene encodes CDR1 LNHDA and CDR2 SQIVND (reference sequence). CDR3 loop: CASSTGNPGGGNQPQHF. CDR3 nucleotides: TGTGCCAGTAGTACGGGAAACCCAGGGGGCGGCAATCAGCCCCAGCATTTT. Looking up the rest from reference TRBV19 and TRBJ1-5 gives the full variable domain: DGGITQSPKYLFRKEGQNVTLSCEQNLNHDAMYWYRQDPGQGLRLIYYSQIVNDFQKGDIAEGYSVSREKKESFPLTVTSAQKNPTAFYLCASSTGNPGGGNQPQHFGDGTRLSIL.

The V gene is TRBV28, the J gene TRBJ2-5, with TRBD1 identical over 8 bases. The V gene's germline CDR1 is MDHEN and CDR2 SYDVKM. This CDR3 comprises 14 residues. V was clipped by 4 bases and J by 2 bases; unmatched bases: 3. The CDR3 DNA reads as TGTGCCAGCAGTTCAGGGGGCGGGCAAGAGACCCAGTACTTC. This gives the protein CASSSGGGQETQYF.

This rearrangement joins TRBV19 to TRBJ1-6; TRBD1 agrees at 7 bases. V shed 8 bases, J shed 7 bases, and the junction held 8 bases outside the gene matches. The germline gives CDR1 LNHDA, CDR2 SQIVND (reference sequence). This CDR3 is 14 amino acids long. CDR3 coding DNA: TGTGCCAGTCGGTTGGGACAGACAAATTCACCCCTCCACTTT. It yields the protein CASRLGQTNSPLHF.

Regarding this clone: Other DNA sequences in this sample translate to the same CDR3. The chain combines TRBV7-2 with TRBJ1-2; D is perhaps TRBD1 (6 bases). This CDR3 spans 13 amino acids. Trimming took off 3 bases at V and 4 bases at J, with 9 bases between the two ends. Germline lookup yields CDR1 SGHTA and CDR2 FQGNSA. CDR3 region: CASSLADSYGYTF. The DNA of the CDR3 is TGTGCCAGCAGCTTGGCGGACAGCTATGGCTACACCTTC.